This entry describes one T cell receptor (beta chain). As yet, its antigen is unknown. This specimen belongs to a study of OX40 agonist ivuxolimab in advanced cancers. Study details: Clinicians treated patients with ivuxolimab, an agonistic anti-OX40 (CD134) antibody. Prior anti-PD-1, anti-PD-L1 or anti-CTLA-4 therapy was allowed; 35% to 40% had some. Study-wide findings and caveats: Both blood CD4+ and CD8+ T cells showed clonal growth by week 6 at 0.1 to 3.0 mg/kg.

Patients were ruled out by autoimmune disease history or systemic immunosuppression. Sequencing was performed with immunoSEQ multiplex PCR; in TCRdb, only in-frame clones are kept and a portion is missing. Here the sample spans roughly 89,000 clones, approximately 91% being singletons. In germline, CDR1 is SGHTA, CDR2 FQGNSA. Trimming took 2 bases from V and 1 from J, leaving 11 bases between them. CDR3 length: 15 amino acids. This clonotype was obtained from an adult with an advanced solid tumor such as melanoma, head and neck, liver or kidney cancer. This material consisted of CD4+ or CD8+ T cells sorted from blood, taken in a trial of the OX40 agonist ivuxolimab. This chain connects TRBV7-2 to TRBJ2-5, with D possibly TRBD1 on 5 matching bases. CDR3 region: CASSLTQGIQETQYF. The CDR3 DNA sequence: TGTGCCAGCAGCTTAACCCAGGGCATCCAAGAGACCCAGTACTTC. The entire variable domain, with the rest obtained from reference TRBV7-2 and TRBJ2-5, is as follows: GAGVSQSPSNKVTEKGKDVELRCDPISGHTALYWYRQSLGQGLEFLIYFQGNSAPDKSGLPSDRFSAERTGGSVSTLTIQRTQQEDSAVYLCASSLTQGIQETQYFGPGTRLLVL.